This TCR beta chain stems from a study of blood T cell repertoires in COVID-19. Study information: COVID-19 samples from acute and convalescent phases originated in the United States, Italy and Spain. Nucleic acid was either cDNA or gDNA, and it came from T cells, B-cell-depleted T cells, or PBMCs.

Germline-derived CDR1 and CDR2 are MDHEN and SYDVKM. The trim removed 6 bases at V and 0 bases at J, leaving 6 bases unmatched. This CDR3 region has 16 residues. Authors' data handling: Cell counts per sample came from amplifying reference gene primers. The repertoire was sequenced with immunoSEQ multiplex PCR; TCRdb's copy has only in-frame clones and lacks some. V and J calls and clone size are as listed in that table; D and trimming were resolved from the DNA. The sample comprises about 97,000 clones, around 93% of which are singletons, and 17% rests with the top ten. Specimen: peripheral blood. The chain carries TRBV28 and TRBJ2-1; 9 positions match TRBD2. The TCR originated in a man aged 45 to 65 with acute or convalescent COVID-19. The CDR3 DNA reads TGTGCCAGCAGAACGGTAGCGGGGGCCTCCTACAATGAGCAGTTCTTC. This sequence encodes CASRTVAGASYNEQFF.